Below are 22 T cell receptor beta chains sequenced from a single sample in a study of T-cell memory formation after mild COVID-19. From the 5' RACE reads, TCRdb called clonotypes with MiXCR, one entry per CDR3 protein. The sample yields 95,000 to 120,000 distinct CDR3 sequences, over 15% seen once. The sample comprised PBMCs or a T cell subset sorted from them (not recorded which). All receptors derive from a man aged 18 to 35 who had mild COVID-19 (a few samples of this study predate the infection). Cell type and time point are not known.

This clonotype was counted between two and nine times. V gene TRBV25-1 combines with J gene TRBJ2-7, with D perhaps matching TRBD1 (5 bases). Trimming left V 6 bases short and J 6 bases short, with 9 bases between. The CDR3 consists of 11 residues. Germline-derived CDR1 and CDR2 are MGHDK and SYGVNS. In DNA form, the CDR3 reads TGTGCCAGCAGCCAGGGTACCGAGCAGTACTTC. This encodes CASSQGTEQYF.

The J gene is TRBJ2-2, the V gene TRBV27; 8 bases align to TRBD1. Germline lookup yields CDR1 MNHEY and CDR2 SMNVEV (reference sequence). This CDR3 region has 15 residues. Germline trimming cut 4 bases from V and 5 bases from J; bases unmatched to any gene: 6. The CDR3: CASSSRGRGTGELFF. The DNA for the CDR3 is TGTGCCAGCAGTTCCAGGGGGCGCGGAACCGGGGAGCTGTTTTTT.

The V call is TRBV11-2, the J call TRBJ2-1; a weak D match, TRBD2 (5 bases). The V end was cut by 1 base, the J end by 0 bases, with 10 bases between. CDR3 size: 16 residues. CDR1 is SGHAT, CDR2 FQNNGV, per germline. CDR3 amino acids: CASSLGQGSSYNEQFF. The DNA for the CDR3 is TGTGCCAGCAGCTTAGGGCAAGGGAGCTCCTACAATGAGCAGTTCTTC.

Only a few counts were recorded for this clonotype. The DNA of the CDR3 is TGTGCCAGCAGCCGACAGGGACAGGGTGAGACCCAGTACTTC. It codes for CASSRQGQGETQYF. V and J are TRBV7-2 and TRBJ2-5, with 9 bases identical to TRBD1. Trimming took 5 bases from V and 5 from J; bases not matched to a gene: 6. The CDR3 runs to 14 residues. Germline CDR1 is SGHTA and CDR2 is FQGNSA.

This clonotype occurred a few times. This sequence joins TRBV11-2 and TRBJ1-3, with unresolved D. This CDR3 is 14 amino acids long. Germline V gene sequence: CDR1 SGHAT, CDR2 FQNNGV. Trimming pared 5 bases from V and 1 base from J, leaving 9 bases between. The CDR3, as DNA: TGTGCCAGCAGCCCCCGGGTATCTGGAAACACCATATATTTT. This encodes CASSPRVSGNTIYF.

This clonotype came up many times. The chain couples TRBV6-2 or TRBV6-3 to TRBJ1-5; 7 bases agree with TRBD1. Germline CDR1 and CDR2: MNHEY and SVGEGT. The CDR3 consists of 18 residues. V trimming: 7 bases; J trimming: 0 bases; junction bases outside the gene matches: 15. CDR3 in DNA: TGTGCCAGCACCTCCCGGGACAGACTAACGTATAGCAATCAGCCCCAGCATTTT. It encodes CASTSRDRLTYSNQPQHF.

CDR3 protein: CASSFSAGDTQYF. CDR3 sequence (DNA): TGTGCCAGCAGCTTCAGCGCCGGCGATACGCAGTATTTT. The genes are TRBV11-2 and TRBJ2-3, with D hard to call. The germline V gene encodes CDR1 SGHAT and CDR2 FQNNGV. The V gene lost 3 bases and the J gene lost 6 bases, with 10 bases spanning the gap. CDR3 length equals 13 residues.

The CDR3 nucleotides read TGTGCCAGCAGAGCAACGGGGGGCTCCTACAATGAGCAGTTCTTC. Protein: CASRATGGSYNEQFF. The chain employs TRBV9 and TRBJ2-1; 7 nucleotides agree with TRBD2. With V trimmed by 5 bases and J by 0 bases, 5 bases remained unmatched. Germline V gives CDR1 SGDLS, CDR2 YYNGEE. CDR3 length: 15 residues.

V gene TRBV30 combines with J gene TRBJ2-5; D is possibly TRBD1 or TRBD2 (5 bases each). The V gene's germline CDR1 is GTSNPN and CDR2 SVGIG (reference sequence). The CDR3 is made up of 14 amino acids. The V end lost 2 bases, the J end lost 2 bases, and 12 bases lay between the germline ends. CDR3: CAWSFPGTQETQYF. In DNA form, the CDR3 reads TGTGCCTGGAGTTTCCCCGGGACGCAAGAGACCCAGTACTTC.

The rearrangement links TRBV6-1 to TRBJ2-3; D gene unclear. Germline-derived CDR1 and CDR2 are MNHNS and SASEGT. The CDR3 has 13 residues. V lost 6 bases to trimming and J lost 6 bases, with 13 bases between them. CDR3 bases: TGTGCCAGCAGGCAACCCTCAGCCGATACGCAGTATTTT. Translation: CASRQPSADTQYF.

V usage is TRBV7-6 and J usage is TRBJ2-4; no clear D. V dropped 4 bases and J dropped 9 bases, with 16 bases sitting between them. The germline V gene encodes CDR1 SGHVS and CDR2 FNYEAQ. CDR3 size: 14 residues. The CDR3 DNA reads as TGTGCCAGCAGCTCTCGGGTGGCAGACGGCATTCAGTACTTC. It is translated as CASSSRVADGIQYF. Together with reference TRBV7-6 and TRBJ2-4, the CDR3 gives the full variable domain: GAGVSQSPRYKVTKRGQDVALRCDPISGHVSLYWYRQALGQGPEFLTYFNYEAQQDKSGLPNDRFSAERPEGSISTLTIQRTEQRDSAMYRCASSSRVADGIQYFGAGTRLSVL.

This clonotype was counted between two and nine times. The rearrangement uses TRBV7-2 and TRBJ1-6, with 7 bases that match TRBD1. V lost 8 bases and J lost 4; bases outside the gene matches: 5. Looked up from germline, CDR1 is SGHTA and CDR2 is FQGNSA. This CDR3 has 14 amino acids. The CDR3 bases are TGTGCCAGCGGAACGGGACAGTATAATTCACCCCTCCACTTT. Encoded protein: CASGTGQYNSPLHF.

This chain joins TRBV5-6 and TRBJ1-1; TRBD1 matches 9 bases. V gave up 4 bases and J gave up 6 bases; unmatched junction bases: 7. Germline V gene sequence: CDR1 SGHDT, CDR2 YYEEEE. This CDR3 has 14 amino acids. The CDR3 protein is CASSRGQGRAEAFF. CDR3 DNA: TGTGCCAGCAGCAGGGGACAGGGTAGGGCTGAAGCTTTCTTT. Drawing the rest from reference TRBV5-6 and TRBJ1-1, the complete variable domain is DAGVTQSPTHLIKTRGQQVTLRCSPKSGHDTVSWYQQALGQGPQFIFQYYEEEERQRGNFPDRFSGHQFPNYSSELNVNALLLGDSALYLCASSRGQGRAEAFFGQGTRLTVV.

The table lists this clonotype with a few counts. The V gene is TRBV12-3 or TRBV12-4, the J gene TRBJ2-3, with 11 bases aligning to TRBD2. Trimming took 4 bases from V and 3 from J; bases not matched to a gene: 6. The CDR3 has 16 amino acids. CDR3 residues: CASSSPSGGFTDTQYF. The CDR3 DNA is TGTGCCAGCAGTTCCCCTAGCGGGGGGTTTACAGATACGCAGTATTTT.

This clonotype came up a few times. The genes are TRBV5-1 and TRBJ1-1; 10 bases match TRBD1. The CDR3 spans 14 residues. V was pared by 0 bases and J by 6 bases, with 2 bases of the junction left unmatched. Germline V CDR1 and CDR2: SGHRS, YFSETQ. CDR3 amino acids: CASSLVGTGAEAFF. As DNA, the CDR3 is TGCGCCAGCAGCTTGGTTGGGACAGGGGCTGAAGCTTTCTTT.

This rearrangement joins TRBV19 to TRBJ2-1; D is uncertain. Between the trimmed V and J ends, which lost 10 bases and 0 bases, there was a span of 10 bases. Germline CDR1 and CDR2: LNHDA and SQIVND (reference sequence). The CDR3 is made up of 13 amino acids. CDR3 sequence: CATSGYSYNEQFF. The CDR3 DNA follows: TGTGCCACCTCGGGTTACTCCTACAATGAGCAGTTCTTC.

This clonotype was observed a handful of times. J is TRBJ2-1 and V is TRBV5-1; 7 nucleotides line up with TRBD2. Germline V gene sequence: CDR1 SGHRS, CDR2 YFSETQ. Losses at the gene ends were 5 bases for V and 5 bases for J; bases not matched to a gene: 7. This CDR3 region has 14 residues. CDR3 in DNA: TGCGCCAGCAGGGGCGGGGGTTTAAACAATGAGCAGTTCTTC. Its translation is CASRGGGLNNEQFF.

This clonotype was seen many times. J is TRBJ2-1 and V is TRBV2; D is undetermined. Germline CDR1 SNHLY, CDR2 FYNNEI. V gave up 1 base and J gave up 7 bases, with 5 bases separating them. The CDR3 contains 12 residues. The chain's CDR3 is CASSEDANEQFF. The CDR3 coding sequence is TGTGCCAGCAGTGAAGACGCTAATGAGCAGTTCTTC. Full variable domain (rest looked up from reference TRBV2 and TRBJ2-1): EPEVTQTPSHQVTQMGQEVILRCVPISNHLYFYWYRQILGQKVEFLVSFYNNEISEKSEIFDDQFSVERPDGSNFTLKIRSTKLEDSAMYFCASSEDANEQFFGPGTRLTVL.

This clonotype was seen a few times. The V call is TRBV7-2, the J call TRBJ2-3, with TRBD2 matching over 11 bases. J gave up 5 bases and V 0 bases, and 4 bases lay outside the gene matches. The CDR3 consists of 16 residues. From germline, CDR1 is SGHTA and CDR2 FQGNSA. The CDR3 reads CASSLAGTSGGDTQYF. CDR3 nucleotides: TGTGCCAGCAGCTTAGCGGGGACTAGCGGAGGAGATACGCAGTATTTT.

The chain combines TRBV12-3 or TRBV12-4 with TRBJ2-5; 8 bases align to TRBD2. V shed 6 bases, J shed 1 base, and the junction held 4 bases outside the gene matches. The CDR3 covers 14 residues. CDR3 in DNA: TGTGCCAGCAGCTCTAGCGGGCCCCAAGAGACCCAGTACTTC. Translation gives CASSSSGPQETQYF.

This clonotype showed up just a few times. V and J are TRBV7-3 and TRBJ2-2; the match to TRBD2 covers 8 bases. The CDR3 runs 13 residues. Per germline, CDR1 SGHTA and CDR2 FQGTGA. V was clipped by 4 bases and J by 6 bases; unmatched bases: 1. CDR3 protein: CASSSGLAGELFF. CDR3 coding DNA: TGTGCCAGCAGCTCGGGACTAGCCGGGGAGCTGTTTTTT.

The V and J genes are TRBV4-1 and TRBJ1-3, with TRBD1 matching over 11 bases. In germline, CDR1 is MGHRA, CDR2 YSYEKL. Trimming removed 0 bases from V and 11 bases from J; junction bases left unmatched: 6. The CDR3 contains 15 residues. The CDR3 sequence is CASSQDRTGGISIYF. The CDR3 DNA reads TGCGCCAGCAGCCAAGATCGGACAGGGGGCATCTCCATATATTTT.